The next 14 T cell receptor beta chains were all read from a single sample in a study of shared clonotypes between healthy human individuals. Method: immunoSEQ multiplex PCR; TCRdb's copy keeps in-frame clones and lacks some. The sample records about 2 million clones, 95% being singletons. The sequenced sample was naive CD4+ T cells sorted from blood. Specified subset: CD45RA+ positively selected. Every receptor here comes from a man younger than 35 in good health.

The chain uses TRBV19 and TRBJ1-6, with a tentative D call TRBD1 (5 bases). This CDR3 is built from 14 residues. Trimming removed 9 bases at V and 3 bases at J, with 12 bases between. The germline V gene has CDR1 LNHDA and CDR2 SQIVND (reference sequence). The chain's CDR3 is CASRPQVYNSPLHF. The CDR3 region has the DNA TGTGCCAGCCGACCACAGGTCTATAATTCACCCCTCCACTTT.

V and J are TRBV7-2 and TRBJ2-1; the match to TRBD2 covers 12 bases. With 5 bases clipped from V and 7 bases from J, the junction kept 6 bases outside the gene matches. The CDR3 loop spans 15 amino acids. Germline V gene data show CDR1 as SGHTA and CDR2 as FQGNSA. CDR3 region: CASSQLAGGSNEQFF. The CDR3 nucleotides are TGTGCCAGCAGCCAACTAGCGGGAGGTTCTAATGAGCAGTTCTTC.

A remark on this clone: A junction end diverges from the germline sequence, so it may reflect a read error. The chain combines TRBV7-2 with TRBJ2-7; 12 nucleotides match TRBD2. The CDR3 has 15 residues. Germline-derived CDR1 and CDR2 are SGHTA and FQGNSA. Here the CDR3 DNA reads TGTGCCAGCAGCCGAGGGCTAGCGGGAGGGAGGGAGCAGTACTTT. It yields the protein CASSRGLAGGREQYF.

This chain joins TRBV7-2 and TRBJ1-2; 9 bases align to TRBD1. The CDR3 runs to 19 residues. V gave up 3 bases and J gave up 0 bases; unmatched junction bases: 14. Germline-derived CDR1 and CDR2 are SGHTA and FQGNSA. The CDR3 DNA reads TGTGCCAGCAGCTTGGGACCATTCACAGGGGGCGCCCCTAACTATGGCTACACCTTC. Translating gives CASSLGPFTGGAPNYGYTF.

The CDR3 DNA sequence: TGTGCCAGCAGCTTGGAGGGGGTTTACAATGAGCAGTTCTTC. Protein: CASSLEGVYNEQFF. The chain is built from TRBV11-2 and TRBJ2-1; D is perhaps TRBD1 or TRBD2 (6 bases each). Germline V gene data show CDR1 as SGHAT and CDR2 as FQNNGV. The CDR3 consists of 14 residues. Trimming stripped 3 bases from V and 4 bases from J, with 10 bases between.

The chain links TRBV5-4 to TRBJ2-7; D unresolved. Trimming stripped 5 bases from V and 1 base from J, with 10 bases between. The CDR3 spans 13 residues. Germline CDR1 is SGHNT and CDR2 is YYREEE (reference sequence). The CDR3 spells CASSSYFSYEQYF. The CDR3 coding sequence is TGTGCCAGCAGTAGCTACTTTTCCTACGAGCAGTACTTC. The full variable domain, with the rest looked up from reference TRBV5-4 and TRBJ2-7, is ETGVTQSPTHLIKTRGQQVTLRCSSQSGHNTVSWYQQALGQGPQFIFQYYREEENGRGNFPPRFSGLQFPNYSSELNVNALELDDSALYLCASSSYFSYEQYFGPGTRLTVT.

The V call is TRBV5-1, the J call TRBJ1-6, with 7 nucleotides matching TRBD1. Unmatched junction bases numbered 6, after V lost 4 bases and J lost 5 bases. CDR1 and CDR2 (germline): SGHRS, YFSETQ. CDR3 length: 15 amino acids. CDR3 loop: CASSIGTVDNSPLHF. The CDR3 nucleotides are TGCGCCAGCAGCATAGGGACAGTTGATAATTCACCCCTCCACTTT.

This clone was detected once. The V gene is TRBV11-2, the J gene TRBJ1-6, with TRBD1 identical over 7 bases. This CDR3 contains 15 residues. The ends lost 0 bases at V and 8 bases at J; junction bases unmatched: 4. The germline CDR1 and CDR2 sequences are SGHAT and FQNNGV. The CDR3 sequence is CASSLDQDRYSPLHF. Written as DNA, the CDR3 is TGTGCCAGCAGCTTAGATCAGGACAGGTATTCACCCCTCCACTTT. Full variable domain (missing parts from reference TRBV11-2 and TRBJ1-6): EAGVAQSPRYKIIEKRQSVAFWCNPISGHATLYWYQQILGQGPKLLIQFQNNGVVDDSQLPKDRFSAERLKGVDSTLKIQPAKLEDSAVYLCASSLDQDRYSPLHFGNGTRLTVT.

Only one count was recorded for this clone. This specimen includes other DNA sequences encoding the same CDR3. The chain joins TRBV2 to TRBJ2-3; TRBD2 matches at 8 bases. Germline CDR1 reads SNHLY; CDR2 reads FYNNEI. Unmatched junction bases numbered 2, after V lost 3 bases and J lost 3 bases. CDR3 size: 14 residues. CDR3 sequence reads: CASSEGGGTDTQYF. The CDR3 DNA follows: TGTGCCAGCAGTGAGGGCGGGGGGACAGATACGCAGTATTTT.

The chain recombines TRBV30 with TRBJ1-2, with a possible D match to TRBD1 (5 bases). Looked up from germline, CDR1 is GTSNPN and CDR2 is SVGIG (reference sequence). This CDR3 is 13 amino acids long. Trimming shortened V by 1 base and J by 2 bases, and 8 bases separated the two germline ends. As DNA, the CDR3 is TGTGCCTGGAGTGGGGGGATAAACTATGGCTACACCTTC. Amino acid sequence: CAWSGGINYGYTF.

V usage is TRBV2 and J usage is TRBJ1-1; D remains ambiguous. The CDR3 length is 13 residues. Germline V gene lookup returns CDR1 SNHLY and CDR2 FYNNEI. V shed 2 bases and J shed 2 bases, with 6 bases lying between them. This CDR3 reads CASSEQANTEAFF. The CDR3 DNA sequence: TGTGCCAGCAGTGAACAGGCAAACACTGAAGCTTTCTTT.

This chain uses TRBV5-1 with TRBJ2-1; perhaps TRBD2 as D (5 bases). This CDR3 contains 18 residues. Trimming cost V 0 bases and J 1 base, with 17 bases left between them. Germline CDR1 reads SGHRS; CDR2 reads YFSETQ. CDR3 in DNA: TGCGCCAGCAGCTTGGTCACCCTAGCCGGATTTTCCTACAATGAGCAGTTCTTC. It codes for CASSLVTLAGFSYNEQFF.

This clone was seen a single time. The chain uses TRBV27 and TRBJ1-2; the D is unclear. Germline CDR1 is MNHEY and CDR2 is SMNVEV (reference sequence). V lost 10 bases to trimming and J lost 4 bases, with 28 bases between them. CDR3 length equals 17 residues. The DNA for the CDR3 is TGTGCCACCAAAGCACCCCGCCGGACGGCCCAAAGCTATGGCTACACCTTC. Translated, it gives CATKAPRRTAQSYGYTF.

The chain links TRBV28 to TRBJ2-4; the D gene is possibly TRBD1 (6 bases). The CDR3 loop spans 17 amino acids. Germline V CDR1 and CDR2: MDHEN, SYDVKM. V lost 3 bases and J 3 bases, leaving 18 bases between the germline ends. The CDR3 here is CASSFVARGIGKNIQYF. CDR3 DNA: TGTGCCAGCAGTTTCGTCGCCAGGGGAATCGGCAAAAACATTCAGTACTTC.